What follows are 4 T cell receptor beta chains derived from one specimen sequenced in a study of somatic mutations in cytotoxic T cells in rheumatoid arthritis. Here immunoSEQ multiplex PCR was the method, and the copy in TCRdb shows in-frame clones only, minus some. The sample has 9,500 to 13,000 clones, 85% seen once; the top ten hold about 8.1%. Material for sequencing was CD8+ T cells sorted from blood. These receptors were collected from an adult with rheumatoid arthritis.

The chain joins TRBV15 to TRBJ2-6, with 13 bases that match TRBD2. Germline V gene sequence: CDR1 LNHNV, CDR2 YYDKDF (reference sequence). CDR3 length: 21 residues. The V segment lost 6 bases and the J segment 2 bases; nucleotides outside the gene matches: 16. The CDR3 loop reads CATRTHGLAGALGAGANVLTF. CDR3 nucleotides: TGTGCCACCAGAACACACGGACTAGCGGGAGCCCTTGGGGCTGGGGCCAACGTCCTGACTTTC.

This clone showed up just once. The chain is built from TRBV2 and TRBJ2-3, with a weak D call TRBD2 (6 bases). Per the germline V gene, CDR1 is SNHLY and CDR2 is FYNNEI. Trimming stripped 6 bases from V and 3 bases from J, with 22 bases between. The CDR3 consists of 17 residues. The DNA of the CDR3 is TGTGCCAGCAGCCATAATGGCACGGGAGAGTCGACAGATACGCAGTATTTT. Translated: CASSHNGTGESTDTQYF. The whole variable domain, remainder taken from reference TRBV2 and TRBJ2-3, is EPEVTQTPSHQVTQMGQEVILRCVPISNHLYFYWYRQILGQKVEFLVSFYNNEISEKSEIFDDQFSVERPDGSNFTLKIRSTKLEDSAMYFCASSHNGTGESTDTQYFGPGTRLTVL.

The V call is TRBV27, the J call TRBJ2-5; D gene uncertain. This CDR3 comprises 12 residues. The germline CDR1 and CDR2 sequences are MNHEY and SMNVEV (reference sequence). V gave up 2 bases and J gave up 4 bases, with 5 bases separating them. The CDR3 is CASSLNGETQYF. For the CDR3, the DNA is TGTGCCAGCAGTTTAAATGGAGAGACCCAGTACTTC.

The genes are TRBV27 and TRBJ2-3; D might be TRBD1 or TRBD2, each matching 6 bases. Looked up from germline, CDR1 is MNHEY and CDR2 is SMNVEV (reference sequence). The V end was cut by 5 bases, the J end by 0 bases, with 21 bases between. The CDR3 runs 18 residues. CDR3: CASSLYRGDFSSTDTQYF. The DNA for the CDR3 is TGTGCCAGCAGTCTCTATAGGGGGGATTTTTCTAGCACAGATACGCAGTATTTT.